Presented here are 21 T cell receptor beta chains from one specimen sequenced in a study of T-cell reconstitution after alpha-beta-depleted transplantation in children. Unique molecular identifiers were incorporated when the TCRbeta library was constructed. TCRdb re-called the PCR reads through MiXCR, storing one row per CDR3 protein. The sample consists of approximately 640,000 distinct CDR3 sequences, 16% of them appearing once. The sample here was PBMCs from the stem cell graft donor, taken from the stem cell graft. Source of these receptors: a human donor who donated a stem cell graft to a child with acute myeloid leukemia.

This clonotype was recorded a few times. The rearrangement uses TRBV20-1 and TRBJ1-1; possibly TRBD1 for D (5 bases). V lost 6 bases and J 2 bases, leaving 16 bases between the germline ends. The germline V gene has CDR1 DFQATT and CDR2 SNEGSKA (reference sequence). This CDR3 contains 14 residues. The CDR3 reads CSAYPGRINTEAFF. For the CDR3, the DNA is TGCAGTGCGTACCCGGGACGGATCAACACTGAAGCTTTCTTT.

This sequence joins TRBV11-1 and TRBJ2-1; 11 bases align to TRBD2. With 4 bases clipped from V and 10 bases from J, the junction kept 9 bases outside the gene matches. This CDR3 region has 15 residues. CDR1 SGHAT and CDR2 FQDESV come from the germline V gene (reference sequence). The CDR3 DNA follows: TGTGCCAGCAGCTCCACTAGCGGGGGTTACCCCGAGCAGTTCTTC. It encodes CASSSTSGGYPEQFF. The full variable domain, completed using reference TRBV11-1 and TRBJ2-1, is EAEVAQSPRYKITEKSQAVAFWCDPISGHATLYWYRQILGQGPELLVQFQDESVVDDSQLPKDRFSAERLKGVDSTLKIQPAELGDSAMYLCASSSTSGGYPEQFFGPGTRLTVL.

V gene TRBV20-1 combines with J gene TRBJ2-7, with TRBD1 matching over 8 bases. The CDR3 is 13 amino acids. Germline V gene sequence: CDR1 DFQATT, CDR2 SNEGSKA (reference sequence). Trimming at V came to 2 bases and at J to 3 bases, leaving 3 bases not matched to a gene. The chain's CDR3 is CSARQGANYEQYV. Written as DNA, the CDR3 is TGCAGTGCTAGACAGGGGGCTAACTACGAGCAGTACGTC.

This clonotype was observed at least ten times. For the CDR3, the DNA is TGTGCCAGCAGGGCAGCGGGGGGGTTCACAGATACGCAGTATTTT. This gives the protein CASRAAGGFTDTQYF. The genes are TRBV5-5 and TRBJ2-3; 10 bases fit TRBD2. This CDR3 region has 15 residues. Germline lookup yields CDR1 SGHKS and CDR2 YYEKEE (reference sequence). The ends lost 5 bases at V and 2 bases at J; junction bases unmatched: 5.

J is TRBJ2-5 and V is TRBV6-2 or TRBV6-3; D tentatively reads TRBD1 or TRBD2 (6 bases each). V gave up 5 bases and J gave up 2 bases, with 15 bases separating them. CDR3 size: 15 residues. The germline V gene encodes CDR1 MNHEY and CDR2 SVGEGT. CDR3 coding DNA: TGTGCCAGCAGTCCTACTAGGAGGGGGCAAGAGACCCAGTACTTC. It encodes CASSPTRRGQETQYF.

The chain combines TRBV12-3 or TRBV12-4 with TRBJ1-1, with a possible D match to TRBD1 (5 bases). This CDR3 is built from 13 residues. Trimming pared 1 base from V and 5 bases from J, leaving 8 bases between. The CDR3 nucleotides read TGTGCCAGCAGTTTAGAGACAGAGACTGAAGCTTTCTTT. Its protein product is CASSLETETEAFF.

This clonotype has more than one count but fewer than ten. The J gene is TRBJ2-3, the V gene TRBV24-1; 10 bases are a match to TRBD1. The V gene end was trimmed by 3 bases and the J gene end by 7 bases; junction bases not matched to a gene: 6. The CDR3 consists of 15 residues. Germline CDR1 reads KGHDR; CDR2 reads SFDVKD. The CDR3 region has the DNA TGTGCCACCAGTGATCCGACAGGGGGCTGGAATACGCAGTATTTT. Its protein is CATSDPTGGWNTQYF.

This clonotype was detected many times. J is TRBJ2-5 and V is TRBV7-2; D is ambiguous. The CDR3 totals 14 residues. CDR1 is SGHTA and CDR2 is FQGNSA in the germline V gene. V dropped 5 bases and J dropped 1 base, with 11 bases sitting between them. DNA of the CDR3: TGTGCCAGCAGCCTTCGACCTTTCCAAGAGACCCAGTACTTC. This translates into CASSLRPFQETQYF.

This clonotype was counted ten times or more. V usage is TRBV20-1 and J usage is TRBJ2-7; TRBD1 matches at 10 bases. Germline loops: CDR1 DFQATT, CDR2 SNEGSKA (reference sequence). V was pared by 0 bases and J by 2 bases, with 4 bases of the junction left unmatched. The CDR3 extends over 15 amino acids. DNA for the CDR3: TGCAGTGCTAGAGACCCGGGACAGGGGACCTACGAGCAGTACTTC. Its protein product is CSARDPGQGTYEQYF.

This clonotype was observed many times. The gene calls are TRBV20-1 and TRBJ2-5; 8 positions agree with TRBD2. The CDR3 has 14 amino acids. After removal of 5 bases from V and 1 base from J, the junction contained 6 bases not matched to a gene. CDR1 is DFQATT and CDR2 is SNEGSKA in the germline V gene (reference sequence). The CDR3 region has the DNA TGCAGTGCTCCGCGGGGGGATATCCAAGAGACCCAGTACTTC. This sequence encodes CSAPRGDIQETQYF.

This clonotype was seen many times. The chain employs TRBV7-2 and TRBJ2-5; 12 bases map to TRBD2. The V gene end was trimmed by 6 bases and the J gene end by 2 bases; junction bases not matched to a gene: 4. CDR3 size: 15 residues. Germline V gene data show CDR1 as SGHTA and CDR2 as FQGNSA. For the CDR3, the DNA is TGTGCCAGCAGTTCCGGGACTAGCGGGCAAGAGACCCAGTACTTC. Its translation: CASSSGTSGQETQYF.

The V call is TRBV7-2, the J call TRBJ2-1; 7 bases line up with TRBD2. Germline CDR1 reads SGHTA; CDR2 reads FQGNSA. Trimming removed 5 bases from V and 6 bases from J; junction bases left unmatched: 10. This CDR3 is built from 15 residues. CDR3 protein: CASSRSGAPGNEQFF. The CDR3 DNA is TGTGCCAGCAGCCGGAGCGGGGCCCCAGGCAATGAGCAGTTCTTC. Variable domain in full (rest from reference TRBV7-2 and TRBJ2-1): GAGVSQSPSNKVTEKGKDVELRCDPISGHTALYWYRQSLGQGLEFLIYFQGNSAPDKSGLPSDRFSAERTGGSVSTLTIQRTQQEDSAVYLCASSRSGAPGNEQFFGPGTRLTVL.

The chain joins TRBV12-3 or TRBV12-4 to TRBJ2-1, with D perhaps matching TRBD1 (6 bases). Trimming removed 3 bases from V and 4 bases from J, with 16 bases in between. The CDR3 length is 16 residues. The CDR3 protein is CASSFQGQRLYNEQFF. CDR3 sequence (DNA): TGTGCCAGCAGTTTCCAAGGACAGAGACTATACAATGAGCAGTTCTTC.

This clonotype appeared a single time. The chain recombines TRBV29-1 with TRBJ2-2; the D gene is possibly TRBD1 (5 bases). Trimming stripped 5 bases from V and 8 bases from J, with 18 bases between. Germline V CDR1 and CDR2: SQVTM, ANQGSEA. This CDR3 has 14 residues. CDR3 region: CSVQTAYTTGELFF. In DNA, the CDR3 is TGCAGCGTTCAGACAGCATACACGACGGGGGAGCTGTTTTTT.

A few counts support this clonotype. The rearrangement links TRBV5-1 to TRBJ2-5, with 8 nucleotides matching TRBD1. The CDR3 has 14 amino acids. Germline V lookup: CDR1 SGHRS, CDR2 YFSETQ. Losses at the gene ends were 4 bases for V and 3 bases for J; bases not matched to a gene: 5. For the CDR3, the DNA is TGCGCCAGCAGCCCGGGACAGGTAGAAGAGACCCAGTACTTC. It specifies CASSPGQVEETQYF.

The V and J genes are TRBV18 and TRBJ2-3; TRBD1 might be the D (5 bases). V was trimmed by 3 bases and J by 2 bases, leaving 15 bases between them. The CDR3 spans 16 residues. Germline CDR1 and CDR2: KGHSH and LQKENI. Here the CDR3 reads CASSPVQGTSTDTQYF. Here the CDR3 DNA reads TGTGCCAGCTCACCGGTTCAGGGAACGTCCACAGATACGCAGTATTTT.

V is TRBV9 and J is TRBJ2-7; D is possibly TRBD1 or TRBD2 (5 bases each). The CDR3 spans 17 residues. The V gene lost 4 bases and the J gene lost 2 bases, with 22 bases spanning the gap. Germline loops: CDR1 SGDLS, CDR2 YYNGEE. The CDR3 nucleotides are TGTGCCAGCAGCCCCTCCGTCGAGGGGACCGTGCCCTACGAGCAGTACTTC. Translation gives CASSPSVEGTVPYEQYF.

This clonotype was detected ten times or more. CDR3 nucleotides: TGTGCCAGCAGCTTCGACGGGATTGGAAACACCATATATTTT. It is translated as CASSFDGIGNTIYF. The rearrangement joins TRBV7-2 to TRBJ1-3; no firm D call. The germline CDR1 and CDR2 sequences are SGHTA and FQGNSA. The V end was cut by 3 bases, the J end by 3 bases, with 9 bases between. The CDR3 consists of 14 residues.

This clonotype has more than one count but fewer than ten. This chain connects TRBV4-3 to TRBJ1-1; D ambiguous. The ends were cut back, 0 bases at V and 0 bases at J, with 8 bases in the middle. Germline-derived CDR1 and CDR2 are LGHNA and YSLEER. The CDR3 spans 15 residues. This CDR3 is CASSQDQNMNTEAFF. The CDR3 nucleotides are TGCGCCAGCAGCCAAGATCAGAACATGAACACTGAAGCTTTCTTT.

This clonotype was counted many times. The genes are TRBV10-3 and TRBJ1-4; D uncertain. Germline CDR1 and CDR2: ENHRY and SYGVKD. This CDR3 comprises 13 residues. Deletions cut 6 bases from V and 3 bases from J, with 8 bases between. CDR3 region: CAIRRGPNEKLFF. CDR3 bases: TGTGCCATCAGACGCGGCCCTAATGAAAAACTGTTTTTT.

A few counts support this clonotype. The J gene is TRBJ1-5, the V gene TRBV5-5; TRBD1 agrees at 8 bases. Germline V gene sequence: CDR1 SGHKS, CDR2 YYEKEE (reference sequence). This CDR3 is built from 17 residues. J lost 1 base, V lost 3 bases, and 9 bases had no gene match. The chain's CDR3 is CASSSFPRGPSNQPQHF. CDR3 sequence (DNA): TGTGCCAGCAGCTCATTCCCCAGGGGGCCAAGCAATCAGCCCCAGCATTTT.